These 22 T cell receptor beta chains originate from one sample sequenced in a study of blood T cells in healthy people across ages. The authors ran a second PCR of 7 to 11 cycles using a sample-barcoded 5' primer and a J-beta primer mix. Each CDR3 protein gets one entry after TCRdb re-called the 5' RACE reads with MiXCR. The table records 1,800,000 or so distinct CDR3 sequences, around 40% of them present only once. The sequenced sample was blood. The receptors shown here come from a human donor in good health.

A few counts support this clonotype. The chain uses TRBV4-3 and TRBJ1-2; TRBD1 agrees at 9 bases. In germline, CDR1 is LGHNA, CDR2 YSLEER. This CDR3 has 14 amino acids. With V trimmed by 3 bases and J by 7 bases, 6 bases remained unmatched. The CDR3 loop is CASSHPDRGSGYTF. CDR3 DNA: TGCGCCAGCAGCCATCCCGACAGGGGGTCTGGCTACACCTTC.

The rearrangement uses TRBV2 and TRBJ1-5, with a tentative D call TRBD1 (5 bases). The CDR3 is 14 amino acids. Trimming stripped 6 bases from V and 4 bases from J, with 13 bases between. Germline CDR1 reads SNHLY; CDR2 reads FYNNEI. The CDR3 sequence is CASRSPGTNQPQHF. The CDR3 DNA reads as TGTGCCAGCAGAAGCCCAGGGACTAATCAGCCCCAGCATTTT.

V and J are TRBV4-1 and TRBJ1-1; D not resolved. The V and J ends lost 0 bases and 4 bases respectively, with 12 bases between them. This CDR3 contains 15 residues. The germline gives CDR1 MGHRA, CDR2 YSYEKL. CDR3: CASSQEFSRSTEAFF. As DNA, the CDR3 is TGCGCCAGCAGCCAAGAGTTTTCCAGGAGCACTGAAGCTTTCTTT.

V and J are TRBV6-6 and TRBJ2-2; D remains ambiguous. CDR3 size: 14 residues. V lost 4 bases and J lost 6, with 12 bases in between. Germline CDR1 reads MNHNY; CDR2 reads SVGAGI (reference sequence). Here the CDR3 DNA reads TGTGCCAGCAGTTTTAACACGTTGCCCGGGGAGCTGTTTTTT. Protein sequence: CASSFNTLPGELFF.

The chain is built from TRBV12-3 or TRBV12-4 and TRBJ2-3; D remains unclear. Trimming cost V 8 bases and J 6 bases, with 9 bases left between them. CDR3 length: 11 residues. The DNA for the CDR3 is TGTGCCAGCCGGGTAGGGGATACGCAGTATTTT. Protein sequence: CASRVGDTQYF.

The chain is built from TRBV4-3 and TRBJ2-2; D gene unclear. CDR3 length: 14 amino acids. Trimming stripped 0 bases from V and 7 bases from J, with 9 bases between. Looked up from germline, CDR1 is LGHNA and CDR2 is YSLEER. The CDR3 reads CASSQDTFGGELFF. DNA of the CDR3: TGCGCCAGCAGCCAAGATACCTTCGGCGGGGAGCTGTTTTTT.

This chain connects TRBV7-2 to TRBJ2-7; D possibly corresponds to TRBD2 (5 bases). V lost 6 bases to trimming and J lost 0 bases, with 12 bases between them. The CDR3 is 14 amino acids. Germline V gene lookup returns CDR1 SGHTA and CDR2 FQGNSA. The CDR3, as DNA: TGTGCCAGCAGGTGGTCGGGAAGCTCCTACGAGCAGTACTTC. Amino acids: CASRWSGSSYEQYF.

This clonotype has only a few counts. The chain recombines TRBV10-3 with TRBJ2-4; D perhaps matches TRBD2 (6 bases). The CDR3 totals 15 residues. CDR1 is ENHRY, CDR2 SYGVKD, per germline. Between the trimmed V and J ends, which lost 8 bases and 13 bases, there was a span of 27 bases. The chain's CDR3 is CAIHPEGFLVPQQYF. For the CDR3, the DNA is TGTGCCATCCACCCGGAGGGCTTTTTGGTCCCTCAGCAGTACTTC.

A few counts support this clonotype. This chain uses TRBV5-1 with TRBJ2-5; D remains ambiguous. The CDR3 is made up of 15 amino acids. Germline V gives CDR1 SGHRS, CDR2 YFSETQ. The germline V and J ends were trimmed by 0 bases and 4 bases, with 13 bases remaining between them. CDR3 in DNA: TGCGCCAGCAGCTTGGGACCAGCCGGTGGAGAGACCCAGTACTTC. This gives the protein CASSLGPAGGETQYF.

This clonotype was counted only a few times. The V and J genes are TRBV5-1 and TRBJ2-1; D not resolved. Trimming shortened V by 2 bases and J by 0 bases, and 9 bases separated the two germline ends. CDR1 and CDR2 (germline): SGHRS, YFSETQ. The CDR3 contains 15 residues. The CDR3 spells CASSFSLSSYNEQFF. The CDR3 coding sequence is TGCGCCAGCAGCTTTAGCCTGAGCTCCTACAATGAGCAGTTCTTC.

J is TRBJ1-2 and V is TRBV5-1; the D gene is possibly TRBD1 (5 bases). This CDR3 is built from 15 residues. Germline values: CDR1 SGHRS, CDR2 YFSETQ. V lost 5 bases and J 0 bases, leaving 14 bases between the germline ends. The CDR3: CASRLQTETNYGYTF. The CDR3 region has the DNA TGCGCCAGCAGATTGCAGACAGAGACTAACTATGGCTACACCTTC.

Comment on this clonotype: Given a much more abundant clone one base away, this may be a read error. V gene TRBV12-3 or TRBV12-4 combines with J gene TRBJ2-3; 7 bases map to TRBD1. The CDR3 has 14 residues. The CDR3 DNA sequence: TGTGCCAGCAGCTACAGGGGCATCACAGATACGGAGTATTTT. Translation: CASSYRGITDTEYF.

This clonotype was detected a few times. V gene TRBV14 combines with J gene TRBJ2-4, with 7 bases that match TRBD2. The CDR3 length is 17 residues. The germline CDR1 and CDR2 sequences are SGHDN and FVKESK. V lost 4 bases, J lost 0 bases, and 9 bases stayed unmatched. Here the CDR3 DNA reads TGTGCCAGCAGCCCTTCCCGGGGGGAACTAGCCAAAAACATTCAGTACTTC. It yields the protein CASSPSRGELAKNIQYF.

This clonotype appeared a few times. The J gene is TRBJ1-1, the V gene TRBV29-1, with no clear D. This CDR3 spans 14 amino acids. CDR1 is SQVTM, CDR2 ANQGSEA, per germline. The V end lost 6 bases, the J end lost 0 bases, and 14 bases lay between the germline ends. CDR3 residues: CSVLGLIMNTEAFF. DNA of the CDR3: TGCAGCGTCCTAGGACTGATCATGAACACTGAAGCTTTCTTT.

This rearrangement joins TRBV29-1 to TRBJ1-1; D uncertain. Germline lookup yields CDR1 SQVTM and CDR2 ANQGSEA. The V and J ends lost 6 bases and 5 bases respectively, with 19 bases between them. CDR3 length: 14 amino acids. Here the CDR3 reads CSVLVPGRRTEAFF. The DNA of the CDR3 is TGCAGCGTCCTTGTGCCCGGCAGGCGAACTGAAGCTTTCTTT.

This clonotype was counted only a few times. This chain links TRBV12-3 or TRBV12-4 with TRBJ2-5, with 7 bases matching TRBD2. The CDR3 loop spans 14 amino acids. With 6 bases clipped from V and 6 bases from J, the junction kept 10 bases outside the gene matches. This CDR3 reads CASSPAGASQTQYF. For the CDR3, the DNA is TGTGCCAGCAGCCCCGCGGGAGCGAGTCAGACCCAGTACTTC.

This chain uses TRBV11-3 with TRBJ2-6; D is uncertain. The CDR3 runs to 17 residues. Looked up from germline, CDR1 is SGHNT and CDR2 is YENEEA. Between the trimmed V and J ends, which lost 1 base and 0 bases, there was a span of 10 bases. CDR3 protein: CASSLVAGSSGANVLTF. The CDR3 DNA is TGTGCCAGCAGCTTAGTGGCAGGCAGCTCTGGGGCCAACGTCCTGACTTTC.

This clonotype was seen only a few times. This chain links TRBV27 with TRBJ2-7, with D perhaps TRBD1 (6 bases). Per germline, CDR1 MNHEY and CDR2 SMNVEV (reference sequence). CDR3 length equals 17 residues. Deletions cut 2 bases from V and 5 bases from J, with 22 bases between. CDR3: CASSLQAWTATSDEQYF. CDR3 in DNA: TGTGCCAGCAGTTTACAAGCGTGGACAGCAACATCGGACGAGCAGTACTTC.

This clonotype turned up a few times. The gene calls are TRBV5-1 and TRBJ1-1; D may be TRBD1 (6 bases). Germline lookup yields CDR1 SGHRS and CDR2 YFSETQ. Trimming cost V 0 bases and J 3 bases, with 15 bases left between them. The CDR3 runs 16 residues. CDR3 region: CASSLEVGATYTEAFF. In DNA form, the CDR3 reads TGCGCCAGCAGCTTGGAGGTGGGGGCTACTTACACTGAAGCTTTCTTT.

In the case of this clonotype: The junction does not match germline at one end; this may be a read error. The chain links TRBV29-1 to TRBJ1-5; D may be TRBD1 (6 bases). CDR1 and CDR2 (germline): SQVTM, ANQGSEA. The CDR3 sequence is 12 residues long. The CDR3 is CSVGQEDQPRHF. The CDR3 nucleotides read TGCAGCGTTGGACAGGAAGATCAGCCCCGGCATTTT.

The rearrangement uses TRBV4-1 and TRBJ1-4; a possible D gene is TRBD1 (6 bases). Trimming stripped 1 base from V and 1 base from J, with 10 bases between. The CDR3 runs 16 residues. The germline CDR1 and CDR2 sequences are MGHRA and YSYEKL. The CDR3 loop reads CASSQGLGGTNEKLFF. In nucleotides, the CDR3 is TGCGCCAGCAGCCAAGGTCTAGGGGGAACTAATGAAAAACTGTTTTTT.

The chain is built from TRBV20-1 and TRBJ2-3, with 9 positions matching TRBD2. V dropped 5 bases and J dropped 5; count of bases not matched to a gene: 5. Germline lookup yields CDR1 DFQATT and CDR2 SNEGSKA (reference sequence). CDR3 size: 13 residues. CDR3 DNA: TGCAGTGCTCCGCGGGGGGGCCTAGATACGCAGTATTTT. Protein product: CSAPRGGLDTQYF.